What follows are 13 T cell receptor beta chains derived from one specimen sequenced in a study of vaccination and CD4 T cells after COVID-19. Their target antigens are unknown. Sequenced with the Oncomine TCR Beta short-read assay was DNA taken from cultured CD4+ T cells. TCRdb independently ran MiXCR on the PCR reads; one entry per CDR3 protein. This table has some 11,000 distinct CDR3 sequences, under 75% appearing once. Indicated treatment: roughly 10-day PBMC culture with coronavirus spike peptide pools or control peptides (ViraFEST assay). Sequenced material: CD4+ T cells from blood, cultured in vitro, taken before SARS-CoV-2 vaccination. Source of these receptors: a human donor who had recovered from COVID-19.

The J gene is TRBJ2-3, the V gene TRBV28, with D possibly matching TRBD1 (5 bases). CDR3 size: 13 residues. Germline loops: CDR1 MDHEN, CDR2 SYDVKM. Between the trimmed V and J ends, which lost 5 bases and 0 bases, there was a span of 6 bases. CDR3 DNA sequence: TGTGCCAGCAGTAGACAGAGCACAGATACGCAGTATTTT. The encoded protein is CASSRQSTDTQYF.

This chain uses TRBV6-1 with TRBJ1-1, with 8 positions matching TRBD1. The CDR3 runs to 19 residues. Germline CDR1 reads MNHNS; CDR2 reads SASEGT. V trimming: 3 bases; J trimming: 0 bases; junction bases outside the gene matches: 15. The CDR3 spells CASSDGQGARWSMNTEAFF. As DNA, the CDR3 is TGTGCCAGCAGTGATGGGCAGGGGGCGCGTTGGTCGATGAACACTGAAGCTTTCTTT.

V gene TRBV15 combines with J gene TRBJ2-2; TRBD1 matches at 7 bases. The length of the CDR3 is 15 residues. J gave up 6 bases and V 3 bases, and 7 bases lay outside the gene matches. Germline CDR1 LNHNV, CDR2 YYDKDF (reference sequence). For the CDR3, the DNA is TGTGCCACCAGCAGGAACAGGGGTGAAGCCGGGGAGCTGTTTTTT. It translates to CATSRNRGEAGELFF.

This chain links TRBV12-3 or TRBV12-4 with TRBJ2-5; D uncertain. This CDR3 spans 13 amino acids. V gave up 3 bases and J gave up 9 bases, with 14 bases separating them. The CDR3: CASSFELARAQYF. The DNA of the CDR3 is TGTGCCAGCAGTTTCGAACTGGCTAGGGCCCAGTACTTC.

CDR3 nucleotides: TGTGCCAGCAGCCAGGCGGACGGTAACTATGGCTACACCTTC. Translating gives CASSQADGNYGYTF. The chain combines TRBV14 with TRBJ1-2, with D uncertain. Trimming cost V 3 bases and J 1 base, with 9 bases left between them. This CDR3 region has 14 residues. Germline V gene lookup returns CDR1 SGHDN and CDR2 FVKESK. The complete variable domain, with remaining parts taken from reference TRBV14 and TRBJ1-2, reads EAGVTQFPSHSVIEKGQTVTLRCDPISGHDNLYWYRRVMGKEIKFLLHFVKESKQDESGMPNNRFLAERTGGTYSTLKVQPAELEDSGVYFCASSQADGNYGYTFGSGTRLTVV.

The sample holds a few counts of this clonotype. The junction differs from germline at one of its ends, possibly a read error. The chain employs TRBV20-1 and TRBJ1-1, with D uncertain. The germline V gene has CDR1 DFQATT and CDR2 SNEGSKA (reference sequence). The CDR3 extends over 9 amino acids. CDR3 in DNA: TGCAGTGCACCCGATGTATTGGGCTTT. The encoded protein is CSAPDVLGF.

This clonotype is labeled large. The chain has TRBV20-1 and TRBJ1-3; weak D call: TRBD1 (6 bases). The germline V and J ends were trimmed by 3 bases and 0 bases, with 15 bases remaining between them. The CDR3 length is 16 residues. The germline CDR1 and CDR2 sequences are DFQATT and SNEGSKA (reference sequence). In nucleotides, the CDR3 is TGCAGTGCTAGTGTCGACAGGCGTAACTCTGGAAACACCATATATTTT. It is translated as CSASVDRRNSGNTIYF.

This clonotype turned up a few times. The chain joins TRBV20-1 to TRBJ2-5; D remains ambiguous. Germline V gene sequence: CDR1 DFQATT, CDR2 SNEGSKA (reference sequence). The V gene lost 4 bases and the J gene lost 5 bases, with 20 bases spanning the gap. The CDR3 contains 15 residues. The CDR3 region has the DNA TGCAGTGCTAACCAACCCACTGGGGATTCGGAGACCCAGTACTTC. Encoded protein: CSANQPTGDSETQYF.

This clonotype was seen just once. This chain connects TRBV10-3 to TRBJ1-3; 11 bases fit TRBD1. The CDR3 covers 15 residues. Germline V CDR1 and CDR2: ENHRY, SYGVKD. The trim removed 6 bases at V and 4 bases at J, leaving 5 bases unmatched. CDR3 loop: CAISGQGAGGNTIYF. As DNA, the CDR3 is TGTGCCATCAGCGGACAGGGGGCTGGAGGAAACACCATATATTTT.

V is TRBV7-2 and J is TRBJ2-3; TRBD2 aligns across 8 bases. The length of the CDR3 is 15 residues. Germline V gene data show CDR1 as SGHTA and CDR2 as FQGNSA. V was clipped by 3 bases and J by 4 bases; unmatched bases: 6. The CDR3 DNA is TGTGCCAGCAGCTTGAGTCTAGCGGGCCCAGATACGCAGTATTTT. Protein product: CASSLSLAGPDTQYF.

The V call is TRBV19, the J call TRBJ1-2; 8 bases are a match to TRBD1. V dropped 5 bases and J dropped 8; count of bases not matched to a gene: 7. Germline CDR1 LNHDA, CDR2 SQIVND (reference sequence). The CDR3 extends over 13 amino acids. In DNA form, the CDR3 reads TGTGCCAGTAGTCCAGGACAGGGCCGAGGCTACACCTTC. This encodes CASSPGQGRGYTF.

The chain links TRBV5-5 to TRBJ2-7; no definite D call. The V end lost 3 bases, the J end lost 8 bases, and 9 bases lay between the germline ends. This CDR3 is built from 11 residues. Germline-derived CDR1 and CDR2 are SGHKS and YYEKEE (reference sequence). The CDR3 reads CASSSLLQQYF. The DNA for the CDR3 is TGTGCCAGCAGCTCTCTACTGCAGCAGTACTTC.

On this clonotype itself: With a much larger clone just one base away, this may be a read error. The chain combines TRBV27 with TRBJ1-2, with a weak D call TRBD1 (6 bases). CDR1 is MNHEY, CDR2 SMNVEV, per germline (reference sequence). V was cut by 5 bases and J by 12 bases, with 19 bases left in between. The CDR3 length is 13 residues. The CDR3 sequence: CASSNRDIGGHTF. The CDR3, as DNA: TGTGCCAGCAGTAACCGGGACATCGGCGGCCACACCTTC.